These 21 T cell receptor beta chains were sequenced from one sample in a study of blood T cell repertoires in COVID-19. Generated by immunoSEQ multiplex PCR, the TCRdb table keeps only in-frame clones and is missing some. The sample records about 110,000 clones, about three quarters being singletons. The specimen sequenced was peripheral blood. All receptors come from a woman aged 40 to 49 with acute or convalescent COVID-19.

The V and J genes are TRBV5-1 and TRBJ2-7, with TRBD1 identical over 9 bases. The CDR3 has 15 amino acids. V lost 6 bases and J lost 1; bases outside the gene matches: 8. The V gene's germline CDR1 is SGHRS and CDR2 YFSETQ. Here the CDR3 DNA reads TGCGCCAGCACCGAATCGACAGGGGGATCCTACGAGCAGTACTTC. Protein sequence: CASTESTGGSYEQYF.

This clone was observed a single time. V and J are TRBV5-1 and TRBJ2-3, with 12 bases identical to TRBD2. The junction had 3 bases not matched to a gene; V was cut back by 4 bases and J by 3 bases. CDR3 size: 15 residues. Germline loops: CDR1 SGHRS, CDR2 YFSETQ. This CDR3 is CASSRTSGVTDTQYF. The CDR3 DNA reads TGCGCCAGCAGCAGGACTAGCGGGGTTACAGATACGCAGTATTTT.

The chain employs TRBV4-3 and TRBJ2-2; TRBD2 matches 10 bases. The CDR3 runs 20 residues. With V trimmed by 0 bases and J by 2 bases, 12 bases remained unmatched. Germline V lookup: CDR1 LGHNA, CDR2 YSLEER. This CDR3 is CASSQDSSGGNFANTGELFF. CDR3 nucleotides: TGCGCCAGCAGCCAAGATTCTAGCGGGGGTAACTTTGCAAACACCGGGGAGCTGTTTTTT.

This clone was found once. The chain couples TRBV7-2 to TRBJ2-2; D possibly corresponds to TRBD1 (6 bases). The germline CDR1 and CDR2 sequences are SGHTA and FQGNSA. CDR3 size: 15 residues. V was pared by 4 bases and J by 4 bases, with 13 bases between. The CDR3 here is CASSSTGHSTGELFF. As DNA, the CDR3 is TGTGCCAGCAGCTCAACAGGGCACTCCACCGGGGAGCTGTTTTTT.

The chain has TRBV7-8 and TRBJ2-3, with TRBD2 matching over 8 bases. The V segment lost 6 bases and the J segment 0 bases; nucleotides outside the gene matches: 2. In germline, CDR1 is SGHVS, CDR2 FQNEAQ. This CDR3 has 14 residues. CDR3 DNA: TGTGCCAGCAGGCCTAGCGGGAGCACAGATACGCAGTATTTT. Its translation: CASRPSGSTDTQYF.

The rearrangement links TRBV20-1 to TRBJ2-5, with no clear D. Germline CDR1 reads DFQATT; CDR2 reads SNEGSKA (reference sequence). V lost 4 bases and J 5 bases, leaving 8 bases between the germline ends. CDR3 length: 11 residues. CDR3 coding DNA: TGCAGTGCTAACTACATGGAGACCCAGTACTTC. Encoded protein: CSANYMETQYF.

This clone was recorded many times. The chain recombines TRBV3-1 (or the pseudogene TRBV3-2) with TRBJ2-5, with D maybe TRBD1 (6 bases). CDR3 length: 15 residues. V was cut by 1 base and J by 1 base, with 10 bases left in between. Germline-derived CDR1 and CDR2 are LGHDT and YNNKEL (reference sequence). CDR3 protein: CASSQGLDSQETQYF. CDR3 bases: TGTGCCAGCAGCCAAGGTTTGGACAGCCAAGAGACCCAGTACTTC.

The V call is TRBV7-3, the J call TRBJ1-6; the D is unclear. The length of the CDR3 is 14 residues. Deletions cut 1 base from V and 9 bases from J, with 10 bases between. CDR1 SGHTA and CDR2 FQGTGA come from the germline V gene. DNA of the CDR3: TGTGCCAGCAGCTTAAGCGCGGTGGGTTCACCCCTCCACTTT. Translation gives CASSLSAVGSPLHF.

The chain is built from TRBV6-5 and TRBJ1-4; D is unresolved. Trimming shortened V by 4 bases and J by 4 bases, and 7 bases separated the two germline ends. Germline V CDR1 and CDR2: MNHEY, SVGAGI. The CDR3 length is 13 residues. Here the CDR3 DNA reads TGTGCCAGCAGTTTTCAGTATAATGAAAAACTGTTTTTT. Its protein product is CASSFQYNEKLFF.

CDR3 sequence reads: CASSISVSSYEQYF. The CDR3 DNA reads TGTGCCAGTAGTATTTCAGTAAGCTCCTACGAGCAGTACTTC. J is TRBJ2-7 and V is TRBV19, with D unresolved. V was shortened by 3 bases and J by 0 bases, with 9 bases between the two germline ends. Germline-derived CDR1 and CDR2 are LNHDA and SQIVND (reference sequence). The CDR3 contains 14 residues.

This chain connects TRBV30 to TRBJ1-4, with 11 bases fitting TRBD1. This CDR3 has 12 amino acids. V was clipped by 3 bases and J by 10 bases; unmatched bases: 1. Germline CDR1 and CDR2: GTSNPN and SVGIG (reference sequence). The chain's CDR3 is CAWRDRGPKLFF. As DNA, the CDR3 is TGTGCCTGGAGGGACAGGGGGCCAAAACTGTTTTTT.

This clone was observed a few times. The gene calls are TRBV10-3 and TRBJ2-7; 10 bases align to TRBD1. This CDR3 has 16 amino acids. V was pared by 10 bases and J by 5 bases, with 17 bases of the junction left unmatched. Germline V gene sequence: CDR1 ENHRY, CDR2 SYGVKD. CDR3 bases: TGTGCCAGCCGACCCAAAACCGGGACAGGGGTTGACGAGCAGTACTTC. Amino acids: CASRPKTGTGVDEQYF.

DNA for the CDR3: TGTGCCAGCATTCTTAAAACCGGGACCTACGAGCAGTACTTC. This gives the protein CASILKTGTYEQYF. This rearrangement joins TRBV28 to TRBJ2-7, with D tentatively TRBD2 (5 bases). Germline CDR1 and CDR2: MDHEN and SYDVKM. The CDR3 loop spans 14 amino acids. V shed 7 bases and J shed 2 bases, with 15 bases lying between them.

The chain has TRBV9 and TRBJ2-1; 8 positions agree with TRBD2. With V trimmed by 4 bases and J by 5 bases, 11 bases remained unmatched. The germline V gene encodes CDR1 SGDLS and CDR2 YYNGEE. The CDR3 has 16 amino acids. The CDR3: CASSPTVGGGNNEQFF. The CDR3 DNA reads as TGTGCCAGCAGCCCCACCGTGGGCGGGGGGAACAATGAGCAGTTCTTC. Complete variable domain (other parts from reference TRBV9 and TRBJ2-1): DSGVTQTPKHLITATGQRVTLRCSPRSGDLSVYWYQQSLDQGLQFLIQYYNGEERAKGNILERFSAQQFPDLHSELNLSSLELGDSALYFCASSPTVGGGNNEQFFGPGTRLTVL.

The chain combines TRBV28 with TRBJ2-7, with 7 nucleotides matching TRBD2. Trimming at V came to 5 bases and at J to 5 bases, leaving 18 bases not matched to a gene. Germline values: CDR1 MDHEN, CDR2 SYDVKM. The CDR3 runs to 17 residues. The CDR3 coding sequence is TGTGCCAGCAGTAAACCCGGGGGGTCTAGCTTAAACCACGAGCAGTACTTC. Its translation: CASSKPGGSSLNHEQYF.

V gene TRBV29-1 combines with J gene TRBJ2-1, with a tentative D call TRBD1 (7 bases). The CDR3 is made up of 14 amino acids. V was pared by 7 bases and J by 8 bases, with 21 bases between. CDR1 and CDR2 (germline): SQVTM, ANQGSEA. CDR3 sequence (DNA): TGCAGCGGACTCGGGGGCAGGGGGGCTGATGAGCAGTTCTTC. Protein product: CSGLGGRGADEQFF.

This sequence joins TRBV7-9 and TRBJ1-5; D is unresolved. The germline V gene has CDR1 SEHNR and CDR2 FQNEAQ (reference sequence). The CDR3 extends over 14 amino acids. V shed 3 bases and J shed 2 bases, with 8 bases lying between them. The CDR3 sequence is CASSFSDRNQPQHF. The CDR3, as DNA: TGTGCCAGCAGCTTTAGCGATCGCAATCAGCCCCAGCATTTT.

This clone was seen only once. The CDR3 region is CASSPEGYGYTF. CDR3 DNA: TGTGCCAGCAGCCCTGAGGGATATGGCTACACCTTC. This rearrangement joins TRBV11-2 to TRBJ1-2; no clear D. Per germline, CDR1 SGHAT and CDR2 FQNNGV. The CDR3 spans 12 residues. With 5 bases removed from V and 5 bases from J, the gap between germline ends came to 9 bases. The full variable domain, with the rest looked up from reference TRBV11-2 and TRBJ1-2, is EAGVAQSPRYKIIEKRQSVAFWCNPISGHATLYWYQQILGQGPKLLIQFQNNGVVDDSQLPKDRFSAERLKGVDSTLKIQPAKLEDSAVYLCASSPEGYGYTFGSGTRLTVV.

V usage is TRBV13 and J usage is TRBJ1-1, with D possibly being TRBD1 (5 bases). There are 14 residues in the CDR3. V lost 3 bases and J lost 4, with 12 bases in between. The germline V gene has CDR1 PRHDT and CDR2 FYEKMQ (reference sequence). The DNA for the CDR3 is TGTGCCAGCAGCTTGGCCGGGGGAGGCACTGAAGCTTTCTTT. Its translation: CASSLAGGGTEAFF.

The gene calls are TRBV4-1 and TRBJ2-7, with 8 bases identical to TRBD1. The CDR3 runs to 15 residues. Per germline, CDR1 MGHRA and CDR2 YSYEKL. V lost 4 bases, J lost 2 bases, and 7 bases stayed unmatched. The CDR3 nucleotides are TGCGCCAGCAGCCCCTCGACAGGGGTAGCCTACGAGCAGTACTTC. Translated, it gives CASSPSTGVAYEQYF.

This clone appeared a few times. This chain joins TRBV7-3 and TRBJ2-7, with D tentatively TRBD1 (7 bases). Per germline, CDR1 SGHTA and CDR2 FQGTGA. V was pared by 5 bases and J by 6 bases, with 14 bases between. This CDR3 spans 13 amino acids. The CDR3 nucleotides are TGTGCCAGCAGCGCTGCGGGACAGTTCGAGCAGTACTTC. This sequence encodes CASSAAGQFEQYF.